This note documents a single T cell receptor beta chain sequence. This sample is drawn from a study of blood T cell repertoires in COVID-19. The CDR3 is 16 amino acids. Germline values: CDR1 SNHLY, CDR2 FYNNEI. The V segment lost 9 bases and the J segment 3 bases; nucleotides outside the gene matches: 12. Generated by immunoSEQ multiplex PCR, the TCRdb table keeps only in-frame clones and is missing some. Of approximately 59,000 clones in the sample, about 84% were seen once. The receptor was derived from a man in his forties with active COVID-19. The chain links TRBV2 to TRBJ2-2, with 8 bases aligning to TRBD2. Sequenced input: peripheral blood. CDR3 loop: CARTREGRFDTGELFF. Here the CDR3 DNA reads TGTGCCAGAACCCGGGAGGGTCGGTTTGACACCGGGGAGCTGTTTTTT.